This T cell receptor (beta chain) was captured by sequencing in a study of cytomegalovirus exposure and HLA in healthy donors. The study, taken as a whole, reports: Earlier analysis found most TCR beta V segments productive about 87% or about 30% of the time. The presence/absence work took it that sequencing depth was about the same across donors. In vitro checks showed that a few CMV-associated chains really do target CMV antigens.

Primers included in the PCR were 60 Vbeta and 13 Jbeta primers. Assay used: immunoSEQ multiplex PCR; TCRdb lists only in-frame clones, some missing. The data contain about 99,000 clones, 76% of them singletons. In regard to this clone: Antigen unknown.

CDR3 length: 14 residues. The V gene's germline CDR1 is SGHVS and CDR2 FQNEAQ. V lost 4 bases to trimming and J lost 3 bases; unmatched junction nucleotides: 6. The chain employs TRBV7-8 and TRBJ2-7; 7 bases are shared with TRBD1. The clonotype comes from a woman aged 18-30 years in good health and CMV-seropositive. The sample was PBMCs. The CDR3 sequence is CASSSSGQSYEQYF. The CDR3 DNA reads TGTGCCAGCAGCTCGTCGGGACAGAGCTACGAGCAGTACTTC.